The 29 T cell receptor beta chains below come from one sample, sequenced in a study of blood T cell repertoires in COVID-19. Using immunoSEQ multiplex PCR, the repertoire was profiled, and TCRdb retains in-frame clones only, with some absent. The sample holds roughly 230,000 clones; 89% are singletons and the top ten take roughly 5%. The sequenced sample consisted of peripheral blood. The origin of the receptors is a middle-aged woman who had recovered from COVID-19.

This clone showed up just a few times. The chain joins TRBV19 to TRBJ1-5, with 7 positions matching TRBD1. J lost 5 bases, V lost 6 bases, and 7 bases had no gene match. The CDR3 spans 14 residues. CDR1 is LNHDA, CDR2 SQIVND, per germline (reference sequence). The CDR3 DNA reads as TGTGCCAGTAGGAAAGACAGGGAAGATCAGCCCCAGCATTTT. Protein: CASRKDREDQPQHF.

This chain uses TRBV5-1 with TRBJ2-5, with 11 bases fitting TRBD2. V gave up 4 bases and J gave up 4 bases; unmatched junction bases: 9. From germline, CDR1 is SGHRS and CDR2 YFSETQ. The CDR3 covers 16 residues. The CDR3 coding sequence is TGCGCCAGCAGCCCCGCGGGCCTAGCGGGAGGAGAGACCCAGTACTTC. It encodes CASSPAGLAGGETQYF.

Only a few counts were recorded for this clone. The V call is TRBV28, the J call TRBJ1-1, with D possibly being TRBD1 (5 bases). The CDR3 runs 14 residues. Germline V lookup: CDR1 MDHEN, CDR2 SYDVKM. Between the trimmed V and J ends, which lost 10 bases and 1 base, there was a span of 16 bases. The CDR3 sequence: CATSNTGANTEAFF. Here the CDR3 DNA reads TGTGCCACTTCGAACACAGGCGCGAACACTGAAGCTTTCTTT.

The chain combines TRBV7-2 with TRBJ1-2; weak D call: TRBD1 (6 bases). CDR1 and CDR2 (germline): SGHTA, FQGNSA. The CDR3 spans 14 residues. The V end was cut by 0 bases, the J end by 6 bases, with 11 bases between. The CDR3 protein is CASSLAQGRNGYTF. CDR3 in DNA: TGTGCCAGCAGCTTAGCACAGGGTAGAAATGGCTACACCTTC.

The CDR3 protein is CATSRVVPPNTGELFF. CDR3 bases: TGTGCCACCAGCAGAGTAGTCCCCCCGAACACCGGGGAGCTGTTTTTT. The chain joins TRBV15 to TRBJ2-2, with D hard to call. V lost 1 base, J lost 0 bases, and 9 bases lay in between. CDR1 and CDR2 from the germline V gene are LNHNV and YYDKDF (reference sequence). The CDR3 contains 16 residues.

V and J are TRBV9 and TRBJ1-5; D is unresolved. Germline lookup yields CDR1 SGDLS and CDR2 YYNGEE. V was clipped by 3 bases and J by 0 bases, with 7 bases between them. The CDR3 has 14 amino acids. CDR3 nucleotide sequence: TGTGCCAGCAGCGCGGGGAGTAGCAATCAGCCCCAGCATTTT. Encoded protein: CASSAGSSNQPQHF.

V is TRBV28 and J is TRBJ2-7; 7 bases fit TRBD1. The ends lost 8 bases at V and 5 bases at J; junction bases unmatched: 9. The germline gives CDR1 MDHEN, CDR2 SYDVKM. This CDR3 contains 13 residues. CDR3: CASLTGSPHEQYF. CDR3 coding DNA: TGTGCCAGCCTGACAGGGTCTCCCCACGAGCAGTACTTC.

V gene TRBV10-3 combines with J gene TRBJ1-1; D call uncertain. Trimming took off 2 bases at V and 1 base at J, with 5 bases between the two ends. Germline assignment: CDR1 ENHRY and CDR2 SYGVKD. This CDR3 has 13 amino acids. CDR3 nucleotides: TGTGCCATCAGTGAGATCCAGAACACTGAAGCTTTCTTT. It is translated as CAISEIQNTEAFF.

About this clone: A read error may account for a junction end that differs from germline. The CDR3 bases are TGTGCCAGCAGCTCCGATAAACTTTTGGTGTTGGTCTTC. It specifies CASSSDKLLVLVF. J is TRBJ2-1 and V is TRBV7-9; D call uncertain. The CDR3 is 13 residues long. Germline lookup yields CDR1 SEHNR and CDR2 FQNEAQ (reference sequence).

The rearrangement uses TRBV18 and TRBJ2-5; D uncertain. There are 14 residues in the CDR3. The V end was cut by 4 bases, the J end by 1 base, with 10 bases between. Germline V gene lookup returns CDR1 KGHSH and CDR2 LQKENI. CDR3 in DNA: TGTGCCAGCTCACGGTCGGGTACCCAAGAGACCCAGTACTTC. This codes for CASSRSGTQETQYF.

The chain uses TRBV20-1 and TRBJ2-1; D perhaps matches TRBD2 (6 bases). Trimming cost V 3 bases and J 4 bases, with 19 bases left between them. Germline loops: CDR1 DFQATT, CDR2 SNEGSKA (reference sequence). The CDR3 is 16 amino acids. CDR3 in DNA: TGCAGTGCTAGTATGATAGTGGGAGGTCCGTACAATGAGCAGTTCTTC. This codes for CSASMIVGGPYNEQFF.

This chain links TRBV3-1 (or the pseudogene TRBV3-2) with TRBJ2-2; TRBD1 aligns across 9 bases. V lost 4 bases and J lost 4; bases outside the gene matches: 10. Germline V gene sequence: CDR1 LGHDT, CDR2 YNNKEL (reference sequence). CDR3 length: 17 residues. Here the CDR3 reads CASSLPGQGTGTGELFF. CDR3 bases: TGTGCCAGCAGCCTACCGGGACAGGGTACGGGCACCGGGGAGCTGTTTTTT.

This rearrangement joins TRBV12-3 or TRBV12-4 to TRBJ2-5, with TRBD2 as a possible D gene (5 bases). This CDR3 is 12 amino acids long. Trimming shortened V by 4 bases and J by 8 bases, and 11 bases separated the two germline ends. The CDR3 DNA reads TGTGCCAGCAGTTCCGGGGAAGCAACCCAGTACTTC. Translated, it gives CASSSGEATQYF.

The chain joins TRBV7-9 to TRBJ2-5; D not certain. The CDR3 contains 13 residues. Germline-derived CDR1 and CDR2 are SEHNR and FQNEAQ (reference sequence). Trimming removed 2 bases from V and 0 bases from J, with 4 bases in between. CDR3 sequence: CASSLPNQETQYF. As DNA, the CDR3 is TGTGCCAGCAGCTTACCAAACCAAGAGACCCAGTACTTC.

The V and J genes are TRBV15 and TRBJ2-1; D unclear. V lost 0 bases and J lost 9, with 15 bases in between. The CDR3 is 15 amino acids. The germline gives CDR1 LNHNV, CDR2 YYDKDF (reference sequence). In DNA, the CDR3 is TGTGCCACCAGCAGAGATCCAAGTGATTCGGTTGAGCAGTTCTTC. It translates to CATSRDPSDSVEQFF.

V is TRBV28 and J is TRBJ1-5; D perhaps matches TRBD1 (6 bases). V lost 7 bases, J lost 1 base, and 17 bases lay in between. Germline loops: CDR1 MDHEN, CDR2 SYDVKM. CDR3 length: 16 amino acids. The chain's CDR3 is CASNVRGLGSNQPQHF. In nucleotides, the CDR3 is TGTGCCAGCAACGTGAGGGGGTTAGGAAGCAATCAGCCCCAGCATTTT. The full variable domain, completed using reference TRBV28 and TRBJ1-5, is DVKVTQSSRYLVKRTGEKVFLECVQDMDHENMFWYRQDPGLGLRLIYFSYDVKMKEKGDIPEGYSVSREKKERFSLILESASTNQTSMYLCASNVRGLGSNQPQHFGDGTRLSIL.

This sequence joins TRBV10-3 and TRBJ2-1; 10 positions match TRBD1. Trimming cost V 10 bases and J 7 bases; bases outside gene matches: 13. The CDR3 length is 15 residues. Germline lookup yields CDR1 ENHRY and CDR2 SYGVKD. DNA for the CDR3: TGTGCCACCTCAATCCCGGGACAGGGGAGGAATGAGCAGTTCTTC. As protein: CATSIPGQGRNEQFF.

The chain employs TRBV18 and TRBJ2-2, with 7 positions matching TRBD1. Trimming took 3 bases from V and 4 from J; bases not matched to a gene: 11. Germline lookup yields CDR1 KGHSH and CDR2 LQKENI. The CDR3 totals 17 residues. Here the CDR3 DNA reads TGTGCCAGCTCACCCTCCCTAGACAGGGTGAGCACCGGGGAGCTGTTTTTT. As protein: CASSPSLDRVSTGELFF.

This chain connects TRBV20-1 to TRBJ2-7; 10 nucleotides match TRBD1. CDR1 DFQATT and CDR2 SNEGSKA come from the germline V gene (reference sequence). The CDR3 contains 14 residues. V lost 3 bases, J lost 1 base, and 3 bases stayed unmatched. In DNA, the CDR3 is TGCAGTGCTAGTGGGGGACAGGGGTCCTACGAGCAGTACGTC. Encoded protein: CSASGGQGSYEQYV.

The chain uses TRBV3-1 (or the pseudogene TRBV3-2) and TRBJ2-1, with D unclear. Trimming removed 1 base at V and 10 bases at J, with 8 bases between. This CDR3 region has 12 residues. Germline-derived CDR1 and CDR2 are LGHDT and YNNKEL (reference sequence). CDR3 sequence reads: CASSQGGGEQFF. The CDR3 bases are TGTGCCAGCAGCCAAGGTGGCGGCGAGCAGTTCTTC.

This clone occurred once. Within the sample, other DNA sequences also encode this same CDR3. The chain has TRBV18 and TRBJ2-5; 7 bases align to TRBD1. The CDR3 totals 14 residues. The V segment lost 3 bases and the J segment 5 bases; nucleotides outside the gene matches: 6. Germline V gives CDR1 KGHSH, CDR2 LQKENI. The CDR3 protein is CASSPPTGRETQYF. CDR3 DNA sequence: TGTGCCAGCTCACCCCCGACAGGGCGGGAGACCCAGTACTTC.

The chain combines TRBV6-2 or TRBV6-3 with TRBJ1-2; 7 bases are a match to TRBD1. The trim removed 5 bases at V and 4 bases at J, leaving 1 base unmatched. The CDR3 spans 12 residues. Looked up from germline, CDR1 is MNHEY and CDR2 is SVGEGT. The CDR3, as DNA: TGTGCCAGCAGTCGACAGGGCTATGGCTACACCTTC. Translating it yields CASSRQGYGYTF.

The chain couples TRBV15 to TRBJ1-5; 9 nucleotides line up with TRBD1. The germline gives CDR1 LNHNV, CDR2 YYDKDF (reference sequence). The V and J ends lost 0 bases and 7 bases, in that order; junction bases with no gene match: 13. This CDR3 is built from 18 residues. The CDR3 DNA is TGTGCCACCAGCAGAGATCACCCCGCGACAGGGGGGGGCCAGCCCCAGCATTTT. It is translated as CATSRDHPATGGGQPQHF.

The chain carries TRBV7-2 and TRBJ1-2, with 9 bases matching TRBD1. The CDR3 runs to 14 residues. V trimming: 4 bases; J trimming: 11 bases; junction bases outside the gene matches: 11. Germline-derived CDR1 and CDR2 are SGHTA and FQGNSA. The CDR3 DNA sequence: TGTGCCAGCAGCTCAGACAGGGGGGCTTGGGGATACACCTTC. This gives the protein CASSSDRGAWGYTF.

The count of this clone is one. The chain joins TRBV10-1 to TRBJ1-1; D perhaps matches TRBD1 (6 bases). The CDR3 is made up of 13 amino acids. The ends were cut back, 6 bases at V and 2 bases at J, with 10 bases in the middle. Germline V lookup: CDR1 WNHNN, CDR2 SYGVQD (reference sequence). The CDR3 nucleotides are TGCGCCAGCAGGACCAGGGGTAACACTGAAGCTTTCTTT. This translates into CASRTRGNTEAFF.

The chain has TRBV5-1 and TRBJ2-5, with TRBD2 as a possible D gene (5 bases). Trimming cost V 3 bases and J 1 base, with 10 bases left between them. The CDR3 runs to 14 residues. CDR1 is SGHRS and CDR2 is YFSETQ in the germline V gene. DNA of the CDR3: TGCGCCAGCAGCTCCGGGATTTTCCAAGAGACCCAGTACTTC. Protein sequence: CASSSGIFQETQYF.

This clone was counted a few times. The chain has TRBV5-5 and TRBJ1-1; a weak D match, TRBD1 (6 bases). With 7 bases removed from V and 4 bases from J, the gap between germline ends came to 14 bases. The CDR3 runs 13 residues. Germline assignment: CDR1 SGHKS and CDR2 YYEKEE (reference sequence). The CDR3 loop is CASCRPGVTEAFF. The CDR3 coding sequence is TGTGCCAGCTGCCGCCCAGGGGTCACTGAAGCTTTCTTT.

The chain uses TRBV14 and TRBJ2-3; 9 positions match TRBD1. This CDR3 is 16 amino acids long. CDR1 is SGHDN, CDR2 FVKESK, per germline. The J segment lost 3 bases and the V segment lost 1 base, leaving 5 bases of the junction unmatched. CDR3 DNA: TGTGCCAGCAGCCAAGTGGGGACAGGGAGAACAGATACGCAGTATTTT. This translates into CASSQVGTGRTDTQYF.

On this clone: Other DNA sequences from this sample encode an identical CDR3 as well. The rearrangement joins TRBV18 to TRBJ2-5, with D tentatively TRBD2 (6 bases). Trimming removed 1 base at V and 2 bases at J, with 11 bases between. Germline CDR1 KGHSH, CDR2 LQKENI. The CDR3 has 15 amino acids. This CDR3 is CASSPRGGAQETQYF. The CDR3 DNA sequence: TGTGCCAGCTCACCACGCGGCGGGGCTCAAGAGACCCAGTACTTC.